The 17 T cell receptor beta chains below all came from one sample that was sequenced in a study of cytomegalovirus exposure and HLA in healthy donors. The PCR employed 60 Vbeta primers together with 13 Jbeta primers. Sequencing was performed with immunoSEQ multiplex PCR; in TCRdb, only in-frame clones are kept and a portion is missing. The top ten hold roughly 1.6% of the sample, which has 150,000 or so clones, around 73% seen once. The sequenced material came from PBMCs. These receptors all come from a female donor in good health and CMV-seronegative.

The chain carries TRBV7-3 and TRBJ2-1; 7 bases map to TRBD2. V shed 1 base, J shed 3 bases, and the junction held 6 bases outside the gene matches. Per germline, CDR1 SGHTA and CDR2 FQGTGA. This CDR3 spans 16 amino acids. The CDR3 sequence: CASSLISGALYNEQFF. CDR3 sequence (DNA): TGTGCCAGCAGCTTAATAAGCGGGGCCCTCTACAATGAGCAGTTCTTC.

The gene calls are TRBV6-6 and TRBJ1-1; unclear D gene. The CDR3 length is 13 residues. V was pared by 6 bases and J by 0 bases, with 8 bases between. The germline gives CDR1 MNHNY, CDR2 SVGAGI (reference sequence). CDR3 sequence: CASRISMNTEAFF. DNA of the CDR3: TGTGCCAGCAGAATCTCTATGAACACTGAAGCTTTCTTT.

The gene calls are TRBV12-5 and TRBJ2-7; the D gene is possibly TRBD2 (5 bases). Between the trimmed V and J ends, which lost 2 bases and 0 bases, there was a span of 8 bases. In germline, CDR1 is LGHNT, CDR2 FRNRAP. This CDR3 region has 14 residues. CDR3 protein: CASGLSGNSYEQYF. CDR3 nucleotides: TGTGCTAGTGGTTTGTCCGGGAACTCCTACGAGCAGTACTTC.

The chain joins TRBV9 to TRBJ2-5, with a possible D match to TRBD2 (6 bases). The germline gives CDR1 SGDLS, CDR2 YYNGEE. Trimming left V 3 bases short and J 4 bases short, with 16 bases between. CDR3 length: 15 residues. CDR3: CASSEWGERRETQYF. DNA of the CDR3: TGTGCCAGCAGCGAGTGGGGGGAGCGCCGAGAGACCCAGTACTTC.

The chain combines TRBV27 with TRBJ1-1, with TRBD1 as a possible D gene (5 bases). This CDR3 is 15 amino acids long. Germline CDR1 reads MNHEY; CDR2 reads SMNVEV (reference sequence). Trimming stripped 2 bases from V and 1 base from J, with 11 bases between. The DNA of the CDR3 is TGTGCCAGCAGTTTAACCCCCGACAGGAACACTGAAGCTTTCTTT. Amino acid sequence: CASSLTPDRNTEAFF.

J is TRBJ1-4 and V is TRBV15, with TRBD1 identical over 9 bases. The CDR3 sequence is 14 residues long. The J segment lost 6 bases and the V segment lost 4 bases, leaving 3 bases of the junction unmatched. Germline lookup yields CDR1 LNHNV and CDR2 YYDKDF (reference sequence). For the CDR3, the DNA is TGTGCCACCAGCACGCGGACAGGGGATGAAAAACTGTTTTTT. Its protein product is CATSTRTGDEKLFF.

The chain couples TRBV5-6 to TRBJ1-1; D not certain. The CDR3 contains 13 residues. The V end was cut by 2 bases, the J end by 5 bases, with 10 bases between. The germline CDR1 and CDR2 sequences are SGHDT and YYEEEE. CDR3 in DNA: TGTGCCAGCAGCTTCGCGGGGTGGACTGAAGCTTTCTTT. This translates into CASSFAGWTEAFF.

V is TRBV27 and J is TRBJ1-2; 8 bases fit TRBD1. J gave up 9 bases and V 5 bases, and 8 bases lay outside the gene matches. This CDR3 contains 13 residues. The germline CDR1 and CDR2 sequences are MNHEY and SMNVEV (reference sequence). As DNA, the CDR3 is TGTGCCAGCAGTCCTTGGACAGGGTCGAGCTACACCTTC. This gives the protein CASSPWTGSSYTF.

This clone is a singleton in its sample. The V call is TRBV6-1, the J call TRBJ2-1, with 12 bases aligning to TRBD2. This CDR3 contains 16 residues. With V trimmed by 4 bases and J by 7 bases, 8 bases remained unmatched. The germline V gene has CDR1 MNHNS and CDR2 SASEGT. DNA for the CDR3: TGTGCCAGCAGTGTCCCTAGCGGGAGGGTTCGGAATGAGCAGTTCTTC. Residues: CASSVPSGRVRNEQFF.

The chain joins TRBV27 to TRBJ1-1; 8 nucleotides align to TRBD1. Germline CDR1 reads MNHEY; CDR2 reads SMNVEV (reference sequence). The CDR3 has 16 amino acids. Trimming took 6 bases from V and 1 from J; bases not matched to a gene: 10. The CDR3 DNA reads TGTGCCAGCAGGGGCCTCAGGACAGGGAGGAACACTGAAGCTTTCTTT. Protein sequence: CASRGLRTGRNTEAFF.

This rearrangement joins TRBV5-1 to TRBJ2-5; 8 bases are shared with TRBD1. V shed 4 bases and J 5 bases; nucleotides not matched to a gene: 10. CDR3 length equals 15 residues. Per germline, CDR1 SGHRS and CDR2 YFSETQ. Written as DNA, the CDR3 is TGCGCCAGCAGCCCGGGACAGGCGGATGGGGAGACCCAGTACTTC. Its protein product is CASSPGQADGETQYF.

The gene calls are TRBV7-9 and TRBJ1-2; 8 bases line up with TRBD1. This CDR3 has 16 amino acids. Per the germline V gene, CDR1 is SEHNR and CDR2 is FQNEAQ (reference sequence). V was pared by 4 bases and J by 3 bases, with 10 bases of the junction left unmatched. Here the CDR3 reads CASSSSARDRHYGYTF. CDR3 bases: TGTGCCAGCAGCTCTAGCGCTAGGGACAGGCACTATGGCTACACCTTC.

The chain joins TRBV21-1 to TRBJ2-1; the table calls TRBD1, which could not be checked here. TRBV21-1 is a pseudogene locus. CDR3 length: 15 residues. The CDR3 reads CASSKVTISYNEQFF. In DNA form, the CDR3 reads TGTGCCAGCAGCAAAGTAACAATCTCCTACAATGAGCAGTTCTTC.

This clone is a singleton in its sample. This chain connects TRBV11-1 to TRBJ2-3, with D possibly matching TRBD2 (5 bases). Trimming left V 2 bases short and J 1 base short, with 10 bases between. This CDR3 has 15 amino acids. Germline CDR1 SGHAT, CDR2 FQDESV (reference sequence). CDR3 bases: TGTGCCAGCAGCTTACGGGGAAGGGGCACAGATACGCAGTATTTT. This sequence encodes CASSLRGRGTDTQYF.

This clone came up once. The chain uses TRBV7-3 and TRBJ2-2; 8 bases agree with TRBD2. V was pared by 5 bases and J by 1 base, with 6 bases of the junction left unmatched. The CDR3 runs to 16 residues. CDR1 SGHTA and CDR2 FQGTGA come from the germline V gene. CDR3 in DNA: TGTGCCAGCAGCCCCTCGGGGGGGCTGAACACCGGGGAGCTGTTTTTT. Translating it yields CASSPSGGLNTGELFF.

The rearrangement uses TRBV11-2 and TRBJ2-2; the match to TRBD2 covers 8 bases. Trimming removed 3 bases from V and 7 bases from J; junction bases left unmatched: 7. This CDR3 is 15 amino acids long. Germline CDR1 reads SGHAT; CDR2 reads FQNNGV. The CDR3 sequence: CASSFAGGGGGELFF. DNA for the CDR3: TGTGCCAGCAGCTTTGCGGGAGGAGGGGGCGGGGAGCTGTTTTTT.

This sequence joins TRBV7-9 and TRBJ2-6, with D possibly being TRBD1 (5 bases). The CDR3 extends over 15 amino acids. V was cut by 3 bases and J by 2 bases, with 8 bases left in between. Germline lookup yields CDR1 SEHNR and CDR2 FQNEAQ (reference sequence). The CDR3 loop reads CASSFEGAGANVLTF. The CDR3 bases are TGTGCCAGCAGCTTTGAAGGGGCTGGGGCCAACGTCCTGACTTTC. The whole variable domain, remainder taken from reference TRBV7-9 and TRBJ2-6, is DTGVSQNPRHKITKRGQNVTFRCDPISEHNRLYWYRQTLGQGPEFLTYFQNEAQLEKSRLLSDRFSAERPKGSFSTLEIQRTEQGDSAMYLCASSFEGAGANVLTFGAGSRLTVL.